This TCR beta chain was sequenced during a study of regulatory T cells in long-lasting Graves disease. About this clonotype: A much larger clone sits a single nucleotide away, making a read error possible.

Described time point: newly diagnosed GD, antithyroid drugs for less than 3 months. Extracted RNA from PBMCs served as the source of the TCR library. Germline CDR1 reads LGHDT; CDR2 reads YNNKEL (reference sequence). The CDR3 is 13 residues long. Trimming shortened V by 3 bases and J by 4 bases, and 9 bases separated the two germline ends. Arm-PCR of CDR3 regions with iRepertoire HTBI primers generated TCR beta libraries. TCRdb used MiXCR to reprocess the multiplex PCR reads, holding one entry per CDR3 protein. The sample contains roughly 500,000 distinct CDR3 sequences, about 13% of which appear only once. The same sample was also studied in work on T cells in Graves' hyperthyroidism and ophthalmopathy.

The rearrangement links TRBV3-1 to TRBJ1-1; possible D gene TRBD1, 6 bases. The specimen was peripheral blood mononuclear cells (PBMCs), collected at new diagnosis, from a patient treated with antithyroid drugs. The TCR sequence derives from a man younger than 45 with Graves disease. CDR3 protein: CASSHTGSTEAFF. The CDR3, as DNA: TGTGCCAGCAGCCATACAGGGAGCACTGAAGCTTTCTTT.